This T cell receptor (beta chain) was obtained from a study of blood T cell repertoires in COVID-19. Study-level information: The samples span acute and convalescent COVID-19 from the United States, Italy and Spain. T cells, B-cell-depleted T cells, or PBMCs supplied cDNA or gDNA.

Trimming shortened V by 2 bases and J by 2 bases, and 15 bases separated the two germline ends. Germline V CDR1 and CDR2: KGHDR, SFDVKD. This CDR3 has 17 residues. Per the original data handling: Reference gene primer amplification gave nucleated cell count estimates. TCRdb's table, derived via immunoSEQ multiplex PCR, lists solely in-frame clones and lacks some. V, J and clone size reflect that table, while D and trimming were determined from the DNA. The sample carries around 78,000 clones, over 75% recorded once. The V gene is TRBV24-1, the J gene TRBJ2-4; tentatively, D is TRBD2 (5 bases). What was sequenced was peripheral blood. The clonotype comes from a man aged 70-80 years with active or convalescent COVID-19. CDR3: CATSDSPHSGSKNIQYF. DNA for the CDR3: TGTGCCACCAGTGATTCCCCCCATTCGGGGTCCAAAAACATTCAGTACTTC.